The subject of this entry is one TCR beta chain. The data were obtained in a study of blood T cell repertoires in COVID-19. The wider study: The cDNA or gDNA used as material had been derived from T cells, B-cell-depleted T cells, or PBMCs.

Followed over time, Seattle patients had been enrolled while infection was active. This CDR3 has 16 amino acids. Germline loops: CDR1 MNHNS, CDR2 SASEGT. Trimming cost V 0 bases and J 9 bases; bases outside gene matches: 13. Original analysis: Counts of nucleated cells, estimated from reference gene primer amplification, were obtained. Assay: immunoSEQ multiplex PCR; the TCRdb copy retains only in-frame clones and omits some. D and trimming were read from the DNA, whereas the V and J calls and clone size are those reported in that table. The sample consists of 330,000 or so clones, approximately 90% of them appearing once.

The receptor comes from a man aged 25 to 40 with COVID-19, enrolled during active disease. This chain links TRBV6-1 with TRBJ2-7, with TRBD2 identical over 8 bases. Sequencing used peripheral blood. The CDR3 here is CASSEASGLAGSAQYF. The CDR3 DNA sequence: TGTGCCAGCAGTGAAGCTTCCGGGCTAGCGGGTTCAGCGCAGTACTTC.